This entry lists 10 T cell receptor beta chains sequenced from one sample in a study of blood T cell repertoires in COVID-19. The protocol was immunoSEQ multiplex PCR, while the TCRdb copy is restricted to in-frame clones and leaves out a portion. Found here are roughly 260,000 clones, over 75% of them singletons; the top ten hold 2% to 2.5%. Sample: peripheral blood. All receptors derive from a woman between 45 and 60 years old with acute or convalescent COVID-19.

J is TRBJ1-2 and V is TRBV2, with unresolved D. V lost 5 bases, J lost 8 bases, and 18 bases lay in between. The CDR3 sequence is 14 residues long. Per germline, CDR1 SNHLY and CDR2 FYNNEI. CDR3 in amino acids: CASSKTTVAVGYTF. For the CDR3, the DNA is TGTGCCAGCAGTAAGACAACGGTCGCCGTGGGCTACACCTTC.

V usage is TRBV7-8 and J usage is TRBJ1-5; 7 nucleotides line up with TRBD1. CDR1 is SGHVS and CDR2 is FQNEAQ in the germline V gene. This CDR3 is 16 amino acids long. J gave up 6 bases and V 1 base, and 9 bases lay outside the gene matches. The CDR3 loop is CASSLVEGTAVQPQHF. The CDR3 DNA sequence: TGTGCCAGCAGCTTAGTTGAAGGGACAGCGGTTCAGCCCCAGCATTTT.

The genes are TRBV12-5 and TRBJ2-2; 9 bases line up with TRBD2. Per the germline V gene, CDR1 is LGHNT and CDR2 is FRNRAP. V lost 2 bases and J lost 2; bases outside the gene matches: 6. The CDR3 loop spans 17 amino acids. The CDR3 nucleotides are TGTGCTAGTGGTTTGAGGCTAGCGGGACCTAACACCGGGGAGCTGTTTTTT. Translated, it gives CASGLRLAGPNTGELFF.

This clone appeared a few times. This chain links TRBV28 with TRBJ1-5; TRBD1 might be the D (6 bases). The V end was cut by 1 base, the J end by 4 bases, with 11 bases between. This CDR3 is built from 15 residues. Germline CDR1 reads MDHEN; CDR2 reads SYDVKM. The CDR3 is CASSLFTTGNQPQHF. The DNA for the CDR3 is TGTGCCAGCAGTTTATTTACTACAGGGAATCAGCCCCAGCATTTT.

This CDR3 reads CASSLAQGPDTQYF. The CDR3 DNA follows: TGCGCCAGCAGCTTGGCCCAGGGTCCAGATACGCAGTATTTT. This rearrangement joins TRBV5-1 to TRBJ2-3; TRBD1 might be the D (5 bases). The CDR3 is made up of 14 amino acids. Germline CDR1 SGHRS, CDR2 YFSETQ. The germline V and J ends were trimmed by 0 bases and 4 bases, with 9 bases remaining between them. The full variable domain, its missing parts supplied by reference TRBV5-1 and TRBJ2-3, is KAGVTQTPRYLIKTRGQQVTLSCSPISGHRSVSWYQQTPGQGLQFLFEYFSETQRNKGNFPGRFSGRQFSNSRSEMNVSTLELGDSALYLCASSLAQGPDTQYFGPGTRLTVL.

The chain recombines TRBV29-1 with TRBJ2-2; 13 bases match TRBD2. In germline, CDR1 is SQVTM, CDR2 ANQGSEA. This CDR3 has 16 residues. Trimming took 3 bases from V and 3 from J; bases not matched to a gene: 4. The DNA for the CDR3 is TGCAGCGTTGAGGAGACTAGCGGGAGGTACACCGGGGAGCTGTTTTTT. Amino acid sequence: CSVEETSGRYTGELFF.

The table lists this clone with a count of one. V gene TRBV27 combines with J gene TRBJ2-1, with D perhaps matching TRBD1 (6 bases). This CDR3 comprises 14 residues. Between the trimmed V and J ends, which lost 2 bases and 10 bases, there was a span of 15 bases. Germline V gene sequence: CDR1 MNHEY, CDR2 SMNVEV (reference sequence). DNA for the CDR3: TGTGCCAGCAGTTTAGAGGCCTCCAGGGGCGAGCAGTTCTTC. Amino acid sequence: CASSLEASRGEQFF.

The rearrangement links TRBV27 to TRBJ2-7; 9 nucleotides align to TRBD1. Germline CDR1 MNHEY, CDR2 SMNVEV (reference sequence). CDR3 length equals 12 residues. V shed 6 bases, J shed 3 bases, and the junction held 0 bases outside the gene matches. This chain's CDR3 is CASRDRGYEQYF. As DNA, the CDR3 is TGTGCCAGCAGGGACAGGGGCTACGAGCAGTACTTC.

This sequence joins TRBV12-3 or TRBV12-4 and TRBJ2-3; D is ambiguous. This CDR3 is 13 amino acids long. Trimming left V 6 bases short and J 4 bases short, with 11 bases between. The CDR3 here is CASRPRGSDTQYF. The CDR3 coding sequence is TGTGCCAGCAGGCCACGAGGATCAGATACGCAGTATTTT.

This chain joins TRBV18 and TRBJ2-7; 12 bases line up with TRBD1. CDR1 KGHSH and CDR2 LQKENI come from the germline V gene. Trimming cost V 3 bases and J 1 base; bases outside gene matches: 1. This CDR3 is 15 amino acids long. The CDR3: CASSPGQGASYEQYF. DNA for the CDR3: TGTGCCAGCTCACCGGGACAGGGGGCATCCTACGAGCAGTACTTC. The full variable domain, completed using reference TRBV18 and TRBJ2-7, is NAGVMQNPRHLVRRRGQEARLRCSPMKGHSHVYWYRQLPEEGLKFMVYLQKENIIDESGMPKERFSAEFPKEGPSILRIQQVVRGDSAAYFCASSPGQGASYEQYFGPGTRLTVT.